These 26 T cell receptor beta chains originate from one sample sequenced in a study of cytomegalovirus exposure and HLA in healthy donors. The primer mix had 60 Vbeta and 13 Jbeta primers. Assay used: immunoSEQ multiplex PCR; TCRdb lists only in-frame clones, some missing. The table has roughly 77,000 clones, approximately 61% seen once. The sample taken for sequencing was PBMCs. The receptor set was obtained from a woman aged 45 to 65 in good health and CMV-seropositive.

The chain is built from TRBV2 and TRBJ2-5; D possibly corresponds to TRBD2 (6 bases). Trimming took off 5 bases at V and 5 bases at J, with 15 bases between the two ends. The CDR3 contains 14 residues. Germline CDR1 reads SNHLY; CDR2 reads FYNNEI. CDR3 in DNA: TGTGCCAGCAGTCGGGCCCCAGGAGGGGAGACCCAGTACTTC. Protein product: CASSRAPGGETQYF.

This clone was seen a few times. J is TRBJ1-4 and V is TRBV2; D remains ambiguous. Trimming took off 5 bases at V and 6 bases at J, with 10 bases between the two ends. Germline lookup yields CDR1 SNHLY and CDR2 FYNNEI. The CDR3 is 13 amino acids. DNA for the CDR3: TGTGCCAGCAGTATAGCGGGCTATGAAAAACTGTTTTTT. It encodes CASSIAGYEKLFF.

In the case of this clone: The germline gene is not matched at one end of the junction; a read error may be the cause. The CDR3 spells CASSQDRPGMNAEAFF. The CDR3 coding sequence is TGTGCCAGCAGCCAAGATCGTCCGGGTATGAACGCTGAAGCTTTCTTT. The chain recombines TRBV14 with TRBJ1-1; D not certain. The CDR3 covers 16 residues. The germline CDR1 and CDR2 sequences are SGHDN and FVKESK.

This clone was found once. V gene TRBV4-2 combines with J gene TRBJ1-5; D remains ambiguous. The CDR3 is 13 amino acids. Germline V CDR1 and CDR2: LGHNA, YNFKEQ. Trimming shortened V by 3 bases and J by 5 bases, and 8 bases separated the two germline ends. CDR3 sequence reads: CASSQGVDQPQHF. The CDR3 DNA reads TGTGCCAGCAGCCAGGGAGTAGATCAGCCCCAGCATTTT.

V usage is TRBV10-3 and J usage is TRBJ2-7, with D unclear. Trimming cost V 3 bases and J 5 bases, with 8 bases left between them. The CDR3 is 12 residues long. CDR1 and CDR2 from the germline V gene are ENHRY and SYGVKD. This CDR3 reads CAISDGVHEQYV. CDR3 coding DNA: TGTGCCATCAGTGACGGAGTGCACGAGCAGTACGTC.

In this sample, this clone turned up a few times. This chain links TRBV6-6 with TRBJ2-6; D is ambiguous. Per the germline V gene, CDR1 is MNHNY and CDR2 is SVGAGI (reference sequence). Trimming shortened V by 5 bases and J by 0 bases, and 5 bases separated the two germline ends. This CDR3 region has 14 residues. CDR3 sequence: CASSSVSGANVLTF. In nucleotides, the CDR3 is TGTGCCAGCAGTAGCGTCTCTGGGGCCAACGTCCTGACTTTC.

The chain couples TRBV6-5 to TRBJ1-1; D call uncertain. The germline V gene encodes CDR1 MNHEY and CDR2 SVGAGI. This CDR3 is 13 amino acids long. The V and J ends lost 0 bases and 1 base respectively, with 3 bases between them. The CDR3 DNA is TGTGCCAGCAGTTACTCGAGGAACACTGAAGCTTTCTTT. Encoded protein: CASSYSRNTEAFF.

This clone appeared a few times. This chain links TRBV5-1 with TRBJ2-5; 8 bases are shared with TRBD1. The CDR3 consists of 14 residues. Germline-derived CDR1 and CDR2 are SGHRS and YFSETQ. The V segment lost 4 bases and the J segment 4 bases; nucleotides outside the gene matches: 6. As DNA, the CDR3 is TGCGCCAGCAGCAATGGACAGGGACCAGAGACCCAGTACTTC. Translating it yields CASSNGQGPETQYF.

V gene TRBV7-2 combines with J gene TRBJ1-6; 7 bases match TRBD1. The J segment lost 4 bases and the V segment lost 6 bases, leaving 15 bases of the junction unmatched. Germline values: CDR1 SGHTA, CDR2 FQGNSA. This CDR3 has 18 residues. This chain's CDR3 is CASRPGTVPTRYNSPLHF. The CDR3 nucleotides are TGTGCCAGCAGGCCCGGGACAGTACCCACGCGTTATAATTCACCCCTCCACTTT.

The V call is TRBV28, the J call TRBJ1-2; TRBD1 matches 7 bases. CDR1 MDHEN and CDR2 SYDVKM come from the germline V gene. V lost 5 bases, J lost 8 bases, and 5 bases stayed unmatched. The CDR3 has 12 amino acids. CDR3 coding DNA: TGTGCCAGCAGTGGCCGGGACAGAGGCTACACCTTC. This gives the protein CASSGRDRGYTF.

This rearrangement joins TRBV10-3 to TRBJ2-7; perhaps TRBD2 as D (6 bases). The CDR3 runs to 16 residues. Germline-derived CDR1 and CDR2 are ENHRY and SYGVKD. Trimming stripped 2 bases from V and 0 bases from J, with 14 bases between. The CDR3 DNA follows: TGTGCCATCAGTGAGCCCTCCCGGGACTCCTCCTACGAGCAGTACTTC. It encodes CAISEPSRDSSYEQYF.

The gene calls are TRBV19 and TRBJ2-5; 14 bases match TRBD2. Trimming removed 8 bases from V and 14 bases from J; junction bases left unmatched: 10. Germline values: CDR1 LNHDA, CDR2 SQIVND (reference sequence). The CDR3 sequence is 13 residues long. Here the CDR3 reads CASARTSGGLPYF. In DNA form, the CDR3 reads TGTGCCAGTGCTAGGACTAGCGGGGGGCTACCTTACTTC. The variable domain in full, with the rest retrieved from reference TRBV19 and TRBJ2-5, is DGGITQSPKYLFRKEGQNVTLSCEQNLNHDAMYWYRQDPGQGLRLIYYSQIVNDFQKGDIAEGYSVSREKKESFPLTVTSAQKNPTAFYLCASARTSGGLPYFGPGTRLLVL.

The chain carries TRBV19 and TRBJ1-1, with D perhaps matching TRBD1 (6 bases). V was trimmed by 5 bases and J by 5 bases, leaving 15 bases between them. The length of the CDR3 is 14 residues. CDR1 and CDR2 from the germline V gene are LNHDA and SQIVND (reference sequence). The CDR3 nucleotides read TGTGCCAGTAGTCCCTCAGGGGCAAGGACTGAAGCTTTCTTT. As protein: CASSPSGARTEAFF.

In nucleotides, the CDR3 is TGTGCCAGTAGAATGACAGGGGGCCGTGTCGGTAAAAACATTCAGTACTTC. This encodes CASRMTGGRVGKNIQYF. This chain links TRBV19 with TRBJ2-4; 10 nucleotides line up with TRBD1. Germline CDR1 reads LNHDA; CDR2 reads SQIVND (reference sequence). V was pared by 6 bases and J by 4 bases, with 12 bases of the junction left unmatched. The CDR3 runs 17 residues.

V gene TRBV14 combines with J gene TRBJ1-1, with 11 bases fitting TRBD1. This CDR3 comprises 14 residues. Germline V lookup: CDR1 SGHDN, CDR2 FVKESK. J gave up 6 bases and V 5 bases, and 5 bases lay outside the gene matches. This CDR3 reads CASSGTGGRAEAFF. The CDR3 DNA is TGTGCCAGCAGCGGGACAGGGGGTCGGGCTGAAGCTTTCTTT.

V gene TRBV6-1 combines with J gene TRBJ2-2; a weak D match, TRBD1 (7 bases). Germline CDR1 MNHNS, CDR2 SASEGT. The CDR3 has 14 amino acids. V was shortened by 3 bases and J by 5 bases, with 10 bases between the two germline ends. CDR3 loop: CASSDRGRTGELFF. The CDR3 DNA follows: TGTGCCAGCAGTGACAGGGGGAGGACCGGGGAGCTGTTTTTT.

The gene calls are TRBV7-2 and TRBJ1-2; D call uncertain. V was cut by 5 bases and J by 13 bases, with 5 bases left in between. This CDR3 is built from 8 residues. Per the germline V gene, CDR1 is SGHTA and CDR2 is FQGNSA. The chain's CDR3 is CASSPVTF. CDR3 sequence (DNA): TGTGCCAGCAGCCCGGTCACCTTC.

This clone was seen more than once but under ten times. The J gene is TRBJ1-2, the V gene TRBV5-5; no definite D call. The V gene lost 4 bases and the J gene lost 6 bases, with 13 bases spanning the gap. Germline V gives CDR1 SGHKS, CDR2 YYEKEE (reference sequence). The CDR3 is 13 amino acids. The DNA of the CDR3 is TGTGCCAGCAGCCTTCAGGCCCTGAATGGCTACACCTTC. This codes for CASSLQALNGYTF.

Only one count was recorded for this clone. V and J are TRBV9 and TRBJ2-3; 9 positions match TRBD1. CDR3 length equals 16 residues. After removal of 2 bases from V and 3 bases from J, the junction contained 7 bases not matched to a gene. Looked up from germline, CDR1 is SGDLS and CDR2 is YYNGEE. The CDR3, as DNA: TGTGCCAGCAGCGTTTGGACAGGGGAAAGGACAGATACGCAGTATTTT. This codes for CASSVWTGERTDTQYF.

The chain has TRBV28 and TRBJ1-6, with a tentative D call TRBD1 (6 bases). In germline, CDR1 is MDHEN, CDR2 SYDVKM. This CDR3 has 16 residues. V lost 3 bases and J 6 bases, leaving 15 bases between the germline ends. The DNA for the CDR3 is TGTGCCAGCAGTTTGGGGGCCCCGAGGGCTAATTCACCCCTCCACTTT. Protein: CASSLGAPRANSPLHF.

The chain employs TRBV7-9 and TRBJ1-4; 10 positions match TRBD1. CDR1 and CDR2 from the germline V gene are SEHNR and FQNEAQ (reference sequence). The CDR3 length is 16 residues. Trimming removed 0 bases from V and 8 bases from J; junction bases left unmatched: 6. In DNA form, the CDR3 reads TGTGCCAGCAGCTTAGCGGGACAGGGGAAGGTCGAAAAACTGTTTTTT. Its protein is CASSLAGQGKVEKLFF.

The V and J genes are TRBV6-1 and TRBJ2-2, with 7 bases aligning to TRBD1. Per the germline V gene, CDR1 is MNHNS and CDR2 is SASEGT. The CDR3 consists of 13 residues. V was pared by 7 bases and J by 6 bases, with 5 bases of the junction left unmatched. This chain's CDR3 is CASNRGKAGELFF. CDR3 nucleotide sequence: TGTGCCAGCAACAGGGGAAAAGCCGGGGAGCTGTTTTTT.

This chain uses TRBV29-1 with TRBJ1-1, with 9 bases matching TRBD1. Trimming cost V 6 bases and J 2 bases; bases outside gene matches: 7. The germline V gene encodes CDR1 SQVTM and CDR2 ANQGSEA. The CDR3 extends over 14 amino acids. This chain's CDR3 is CSVAGTGSNTEAFF. CDR3 nucleotides: TGCAGCGTAGCCGGGACAGGGTCTAACACTGAAGCTTTCTTT.

In this sample, this clone turned up once. The J gene is TRBJ2-1, the V gene TRBV4-1; 10 bases align to TRBD2. CDR1 MGHRA and CDR2 YSYEKL come from the germline V gene. This CDR3 contains 14 residues. The V and J ends lost 8 bases and 8 bases, in that order; junction bases with no gene match: 9. Here the CDR3 DNA reads TGCGCCAGCTTAAGCGGGGGGGCACGGTATGAGCAGTTCTTC. Protein: CASLSGGARYEQFF.

In its sample, this clone was seen a few times. The CDR3, as DNA: TGTGCCAGCAGCTTGACAGGGGGCAATGAAGCTTTCTTT. Translating it yields CASSLTGGNEAFF. The chain recombines TRBV7-8 with TRBJ1-1; 10 nucleotides line up with TRBD1. This CDR3 is built from 13 residues. The V gene's germline CDR1 is SGHVS and CDR2 FQNEAQ. The J segment lost 7 bases and the V segment lost 3 bases, leaving 2 bases of the junction unmatched.

The V gene is TRBV9, the J gene TRBJ2-1, with D possibly TRBD2 on 7 matching bases. CDR3 size: 14 residues. Per germline, CDR1 SGDLS and CDR2 YYNGEE. V gave up 3 bases and J gave up 9 bases, with 16 bases separating them. The CDR3 here is CASSGYWGGGEQFF. The CDR3, as DNA: TGTGCCAGCAGCGGCTATTGGGGGGGCGGTGAGCAGTTCTTC. Using reference TRBV9 and TRBJ2-1 for the parts outside the CDR3, the full variable domain is DSGVTQTPKHLITATGQRVTLRCSPRSGDLSVYWYQQSLDQGLQFLIQYYNGEERAKGNILERFSAQQFPDLHSELNLSSLELGDSALYFCASSGYWGGGEQFFGPGTRLTVL.